The TCR beta chain described here comes from a study of beta chain features in type 1 diabetes. Investigators reverse transcribed all isolated RNA, so they sequenced expressed TCRB transcripts. The repertoire was sequenced with immunoSEQ multiplex PCR; TCRdb's copy has only in-frame clones and lacks some. This sample has about 620,000 clones, with roughly a sixth found just once. The TCR sequence derives from a man younger than 30 in good health. The specimen sequenced was naive CD4+ T cells from blood.

The CDR3 DNA follows: TGTGCCAGCAGCCAAGATATATCCAGGGTACGTTGGGAGCAGTTCTTC. Translation: CASSQDISRVRWEQFF. The chain is built from TRBV4-2 and TRBJ2-1, with a tentative D call TRBD1 (5 bases). The CDR3 is 16 amino acids. Trimming pared 0 bases from V and 10 bases from J, leaving 19 bases between. Germline CDR1 LGHNA, CDR2 YNFKEQ.